These T cell receptor beta chains were read from a single sample in a study of post-analysis software for immune sequencing data. TCRdb passed the PCR reads through MiXCR, listing each CDR3 protein once. The sample includes around 440,000 distinct CDR3 sequences, over 35% of them seen just once. Sequences were obtained from blood. The receptors stem from a girl between 10 and 17 years old with multiple sclerosis. CDR3s include the opening cysteine and the closing phenylalanine or tryptophan. A D gene is named only where the DNA matches it firmly. Where a row states a size, it is once, few, many or the class of an expanded clone; other rows omit it.

J: TRBJ1-2; V: TRBV7-3; size: .; D: .; DNA: TGTGCCAGCAGTTCATCCGGGACAACGGGCTACACCTTC; CDR3: CASSSSGTTGYTF
J: TRBJ2-7; V: TRBV7-2; size: .; D: .; DNA: TGTGCCAGCAGCCCCAACGACTGGACAGCTTACGAGCAGTACTTC; CDR3: CASSPNDWTAYEQYF
J: TRBJ2-3; V: TRBV29-1; size: few; D: .; DNA: TGCAGCGTTGAGGGGGCGCATTGGACAGATACGCAGTATTTT; CDR3: CSVEGAHWTDTQYF
J: TRBJ2-4; V: TRBV7-2; size: few; D: .; DNA: TGTGCCAGCAGCTTAGAAACCAGCACCCAAGAGACTCAGTACTTC; CDR3: CASSLETSTQETQYF
J: TRBJ2-7; V: TRBV29-1; size: .; D: TRBD1; DNA: TGCAGCGCCTGGGGGACAGGGCTTGAGCAGTACTTC; CDR3: CSAWGTGLEQYF
J: TRBJ2-2; V: TRBV10-3; size: .; D: .; DNA: TGTGCCATCAGTGAATCTGGATCGGTAGCCCGCGCCGGGGAGCTGTTTTTT; CDR3: CAISESGSVARAGELFF
J: TRBJ2-5; V: TRBV6-1; size: .; D: TRBD2; DNA: TGTGCCAGCAGTGATACTAGCGGCCTACAAGAGACCCAGTACTTC; CDR3: CASSDTSGLQETQYF
J: TRBJ2-1; V: TRBV12-5; size: .; D: .; DNA: TGTGCTAATGGTTTGAGGAAAGGGGGCTACAATGAGCAGTTCTTC; CDR3: CANGLRKGGYNEQFF
J: TRBJ1-4; V: TRBV6-5; size: .; D: .; DNA: TGTGCCAGCAGCCCAGGATTGGGAGAAAAACTGTTTTTT; CDR3: CASSPGLGEKLFF
J: TRBJ1-1; V: TRBV20-1; size: few; D: .; DNA: TGCAGTGCAACATCAGACAGCCTGAACACTGAAGCTTTCTTT; CDR3: CSATSDSLNTEAFF
J: TRBJ2-1; V: TRBV5-1; size: .; D: TRBD1; DNA: TGCGCCAGCAGCAATTCCGGGACAGGGAACAATGAGCAGTTCTTC; CDR3: CASSNSGTGNNEQFF
J: TRBJ1-2; V: TRBV20-1; size: few; D: TRBD1; DNA: TGCAGTGCAGGACGACAGGGGGGTCGCTACACCTTC; CDR3: CSAGRQGGRYTF
J: TRBJ2-1; V: TRBV4-2; size: few; D: .; DNA: TGTGCCAGCAGCCAAGCTCCCTACGACAATGAGCAGTTCTTC; CDR3: CASSQAPYDNEQFF
J: TRBJ2-4; V: TRBV5-6; size: .; D: .; DNA: TGTGCCAGCAGCTTGGATACAGGAGAGCAGTACTTC; CDR3: CASSLDTGEQYF
J: TRBJ2-1; V: TRBV11-2; size: .; D: TRBD2; DNA: TGTGCCAGCAGCTTAGGGGGCGGGAGGAGCTACAATGAGCAGTTCTTC; CDR3: CASSLGGGRSYNEQFF
J: TRBJ1-5; V: TRBV6-6; size: .; D: TRBD1; DNA: TGTGCCAGCAGTTCAAAACAGGGGGCTACGCGTCAGCCCCAGCATTTT; CDR3: CASSSKQGATRQPQHF
J: TRBJ1-1; V: TRBV20-1; size: few; D: .; DNA: TGCAGTGCTTTGACGGAGTTGAACACTGAAGCTTTCTTT; CDR3: CSALTELNTEAFF
J: TRBJ2-5; V: TRBV7-7; size: .; D: .; DNA: TGTGCTAGCAGCTTAGGTTACTCTCAAGAGACCCAGTACTTC; CDR3: CASSLGYSQETQYF
J: TRBJ2-4; V: TRBV6-2/TRBV6-3; size: few; D: TRBD1; DNA: TGTGCCAGCAGTTACGACAGGGACAAAAACATTCAGTACTTC; CDR3: CASSYDRDKNIQYF
J: TRBJ2-1; V: TRBV20-1; size: few; D: TRBD2; DNA: TGCAGTGCTAGAGATTCAAGCGGGATAGGAATCGATGAGCAGTTCTTC; CDR3: CSARDSSGIGIDEQFF